This T cell receptor beta chain is drawn from a study of Ad26.COV2.S vaccination and SARS-CoV-2 variants. The germline gives CDR1 MNHNY, CDR2 SVGAGI (reference sequence). This CDR3 has 15 residues. V gave up 4 bases and J gave up 8 bases; unmatched junction bases: 8. Profiled with immunoSEQ multiplex PCR; TCRdb holds only in-frame clones, not every one. Of fewer than 150,000 clones listed, approximately 90% are singletons. This chain joins TRBV6-6 and TRBJ1-6; 7 nucleotides agree with TRBD1. The sample in question was peripheral blood, obtained after recovery from COVID-19. The TCR originated in a human donor who had recovered from COVID-19. This CDR3 reads CASSSRQGGDSPLHF. In nucleotides, the CDR3 is TGTGCCAGCAGTTCTCGACAGGGAGGAGATTCACCCCTCCACTTT.